The rows below give T cell receptor beta chains drawn from one sample of a study of blood T cell repertoires in COVID-19. Using immunoSEQ multiplex PCR, the repertoire was profiled, and TCRdb retains in-frame clones only, with some absent. In the table there are 360,000 or so clones, almost 90% of which are singletons. The sequencing input was peripheral blood. Receptor source: a man younger than 35 with active or convalescent COVID-19. Each CDR3 is given with its conserved first and last residue. Fields, in order: D gene, clone size, J gene, V gene, CDR3 protein, CDR3 DNA. The D gene is left open where the match is weak. The listing skips clone size in some rows; elsewhere it reads once, few, many or a size class.

d_gene: -; abundance: -; j_gene: TRBJ1-2; v_gene: TRBV27; CDR3aa: CASSRRQTANYGYTF; CDR3nt: TGTGCCAGCAGTCGACGACAGACAGCGAACTATGGCTACACCTTC
d_gene: TRBD1; abundance: -; j_gene: TRBJ1-1; v_gene: TRBV6-5; CDR3aa: CASTRTGVNTEAFF; CDR3nt: TGTGCCAGCACTAGGACAGGGGTGAACACTGAAGCTTTCTTT
d_gene: TRBD1; abundance: -; j_gene: TRBJ2-5; v_gene: TRBV4-1; CDR3aa: CASSPDREETQYF; CDR3nt: TGCGCCAGCAGCCCCGACAGGGAAGAGACCCAGTACTTC
d_gene: TRBD1; abundance: -; j_gene: TRBJ1-6; v_gene: TRBV28; CDR3aa: CANSWRGTGISPLHF; CDR3nt: TGTGCCAACAGTTGGCGAGGGACAGGGATTTCACCCCTCCACTTT
d_gene: TRBD1; abundance: once; j_gene: TRBJ2-3; v_gene: TRBV29-1; CDR3aa: CSVRDRANTDTQYF; CDR3nt: TGCAGCGTTCGGGACAGGGCGAACACAGATACGCAGTATTTT
d_gene: -; abundance: -; j_gene: TRBJ2-7; v_gene: TRBV15; CDR3aa: CATSRSTESYEQYF; CDR3nt: TGTGCCACCAGCAGATCGACAGAATCCTACGAGCAGTACTTC
d_gene: TRBD2; abundance: few; j_gene: TRBJ2-7; v_gene: TRBV28; CDR3aa: CASSLAGDRQYF; CDR3nt: TGTGCCAGCAGTTTGGCGGGAGATAGGCAGTACTTC
d_gene: TRBD1; abundance: once; j_gene: TRBJ1-5; v_gene: TRBV5-1; CDR3aa: CASSLGQGEQPQHF; CDR3nt: TGCGCCAGCAGCTTAGGACAGGGAGAGCAGCCCCAGCATTTT
d_gene: -; abundance: -; j_gene: TRBJ1-6; v_gene: TRBV7-2; CDR3aa: CASSPEQNSPLHF; CDR3nt: TGTGCCAGCAGCCCCGAGCAAAATTCACCCCTCCACTTT
d_gene: TRBD1; abundance: -; j_gene: TRBJ2-7; v_gene: TRBV5-1; CDR3aa: CASTSGTVNEQYF; CDR3nt: TGCGCCAGCACATCGGGGACAGTAAACGAGCAGTACTTC
d_gene: TRBD1; abundance: -; j_gene: TRBJ1-1; v_gene: TRBV28; CDR3aa: CASSRGDLNTEAFF; CDR3nt: TGTGCCAGCAGCAGGGGGGACCTGAACACTGAAGCTTTCTTT
d_gene: TRBD1; abundance: once; j_gene: TRBJ1-2; v_gene: TRBV6-2/TRBV6-3; CDR3aa: CASSYQGAGGYTF; CDR3nt: TGTGCCAGCAGTTATCAGGGGGCCGGTGGCTACACCTTC
d_gene: TRBD2; abundance: -; j_gene: TRBJ2-7; v_gene: TRBV6-2/TRBV6-3; CDR3aa: CASSPPLAGVLEQYF; CDR3nt: TGTGCCAGCAGTCCACCCCTAGCGGGAGTTCTCGAGCAGTACTTC
d_gene: TRBD2; abundance: -; j_gene: TRBJ2-1; v_gene: TRBV4-3; CDR3aa: CASSQEPGLAGAIVDNEQFF; CDR3nt: TGCGCCAGCAGCCAAGAACCGGGACTAGCGGGAGCGATCGTTGACAATGAGCAGTTCTTC
d_gene: -; abundance: -; j_gene: TRBJ1-1; v_gene: TRBV28; CDR3aa: CASSLVGRNTEAFF; CDR3nt: TGTGCCAGCAGTTTGGTTGGCAGGAACACTGAAGCTTTCTTT
d_gene: TRBD1; abundance: -; j_gene: TRBJ1-2; v_gene: TRBV7-2; CDR3aa: CASSTTGAYGYTF; CDR3nt: TGTGCCAGCAGCACTACAGGGGCCTATGGCTACACCTTC
d_gene: TRBD2; abundance: -; j_gene: TRBJ2-1; v_gene: TRBV27; CDR3aa: CASSLPGRDEQFF; CDR3nt: TGTGCCAGCAGTTTACCCGGGAGGGATGAGCAGTTCTTC
d_gene: TRBD2; abundance: -; j_gene: TRBJ2-3; v_gene: TRBV5-8; CDR3aa: CASSLALAESDTQYF; CDR3nt: TGTGCCAGCAGCTTGGCCCTAGCGGAGTCAGATACGCAGTATTTT
d_gene: TRBD1; abundance: -; j_gene: TRBJ1-4; v_gene: TRBV18; CDR3aa: CASSNGQGDEKLFF; CDR3nt: TGTGCCAGCTCTAACGGACAGGGAGATGAAAAACTGTTTTTT
d_gene: TRBD2; abundance: -; j_gene: TRBJ2-2; v_gene: TRBV7-2; CDR3aa: CASRTSGRALTGELFF; CDR3nt: TGTGCCAGCAGAACTAGCGGGAGGGCCCTCACCGGGGAGCTGTTTTTT
d_gene: -; abundance: -; j_gene: TRBJ2-7; v_gene: TRBV19; CDR3aa: CASTPSSSSYEQYF; CDR3nt: TGTGCCAGTACTCCTTCGAGTAGCTCCTACGAGCAGTACTTC
d_gene: -; abundance: -; j_gene: TRBJ1-2; v_gene: TRBV12-3/TRBV12-4; CDR3aa: CASSFRSSYGYTF; CDR3nt: TGTGCCAGCAGTTTCCGGAGTTCCTATGGCTACACCTTC
d_gene: -; abundance: -; j_gene: TRBJ1-2; v_gene: TRBV6-5; CDR3aa: CASSYSPNLPRYGYTF; CDR3nt: TGTGCCAGCAGTTATTCGCCGAATCTCCCGCGTTACGGCTACACCTTC
d_gene: -; abundance: -; j_gene: TRBJ2-1; v_gene: TRBV6-2/TRBV6-3; CDR3aa: CASSYLSPRGEQFF; CDR3nt: TGTGCCAGCAGTTACCTTAGTCCGCGGGGTGAGCAGTTCTTC
d_gene: -; abundance: once; j_gene: TRBJ2-1; v_gene: TRBV19; CDR3aa: CATTGGREQFF; CDR3nt: TGTGCCACTACCGGGGGGCGTGAGCAGTTCTTC
d_gene: -; abundance: few; j_gene: TRBJ1-2; v_gene: TRBV6-5; CDR3aa: CASSYLQGSYGYTF; CDR3nt: TGTGCCAGCAGTTACTTACAGGGTTCCTATGGCTACACCTTC
d_gene: -; abundance: -; j_gene: TRBJ2-7; v_gene: TRBV7-3; CDR3aa: CASSLLGGSQYF; CDR3nt: TGTGCCAGCAGCTTACTGGGCGGGTCCCAGTACTTC
d_gene: TRBD1; abundance: -; j_gene: TRBJ1-5; v_gene: TRBV3-1/TRBV3-2; CDR3aa: CASSQDRGGASNQPQHF; CDR3nt: TGTGCCAGCAGCCAAGATAGAGGGGGCGCGAGCAATCAGCCCCAGCATTTT
d_gene: TRBD1; abundance: -; j_gene: TRBJ1-2; v_gene: TRBV28; CDR3aa: CASSKPQGAGGYTF; CDR3nt: TGTGCCAGCAGCAAGCCACAGGGGGCTGGTGGCTACACCTTC
d_gene: TRBD2; abundance: -; j_gene: TRBJ2-5; v_gene: TRBV6-2/TRBV6-3; CDR3aa: CASNPPWGGQETQYF; CDR3nt: TGTGCCAGCAACCCCCCTTGGGGGGGGCAAGAGACCCAGTACTTC
d_gene: -; abundance: -; j_gene: TRBJ2-3; v_gene: TRBV19; CDR3aa: CASIPTTGGPIDTQYF; CDR3nt: TGTGCCAGTATCCCCACCACCGGGGGTCCGATAGATACGCAGTATTTT
d_gene: -; abundance: -; j_gene: TRBJ2-2; v_gene: TRBV7-3; CDR3aa: CASSLSSGDSNTGELFF; CDR3nt: TGTGCCAGCAGCTTATCGTCGGGGGATAGTAACACCGGGGAGCTGTTTTTT
d_gene: -; abundance: -; j_gene: TRBJ1-2; v_gene: TRBV29-1; CDR3aa: CSVDNRAGYGYTF; CDR3nt: TGCAGCGTTGACAACAGGGCTGGCTATGGCTACACCTTC
d_gene: -; abundance: -; j_gene: TRBJ1-3; v_gene: TRBV5-1; CDR3aa: CASSLARNSFGGAGNTIYF; CDR3nt: TGCGCCAGCAGCTTGGCCCGAAATTCGTTTGGAGGGGCTGGAAACACCATATATTTT
d_gene: TRBD2; abundance: -; j_gene: TRBJ2-1; v_gene: TRBV6-5; CDR3aa: CASTPRAGGGGEQFF; CDR3nt: TGTGCCAGCACCCCTCGGGCGGGAGGGGGTGGCGAGCAGTTCTTC
d_gene: -; abundance: -; j_gene: TRBJ1-5; v_gene: TRBV20-1; CDR3aa: CSASSADYQPQHF; CDR3nt: TGCAGTGCTAGTTCAGCCGACTATCAGCCCCAGCATTTT
d_gene: TRBD1; abundance: few; j_gene: TRBJ1-2; v_gene: TRBV6-6; CDR3aa: CASSEQGRNGYTF; CDR3nt: TGTGCCAGCAGCGAACAGGGGAGGAATGGCTACACCTTC
d_gene: -; abundance: -; j_gene: TRBJ1-1; v_gene: TRBV4-1; CDR3aa: CASSHSGPKGTEAFF; CDR3nt: TGCGCCAGCAGCCATAGCGGGCCCAAGGGCACTGAAGCTTTCTTT
d_gene: TRBD2; abundance: -; j_gene: TRBJ2-1; v_gene: TRBV7-9; CDR3aa: CASSTPRLAVSYNEQFF; CDR3nt: TGTGCCAGCAGCACCCCGCGCCTAGCGGTCTCCTACAATGAGCAGTTCTTC
d_gene: TRBD1; abundance: once; j_gene: TRBJ2-7; v_gene: TRBV5-1; CDR3aa: CASSSDRGSYEQYF; CDR3nt: TGCGCCAGCAGCTCTGACAGGGGGTCCTACGAGCAGTACTTC
d_gene: -; abundance: once; j_gene: TRBJ1-1; v_gene: TRBV28; CDR3aa: CASSLLGGVNTEAFF; CDR3nt: TGTGCCAGCAGTTTGCTCGGAGGGGTGAACACTGAAGCTTTCTTT
d_gene: -; abundance: -; j_gene: TRBJ1-1; v_gene: TRBV7-9; CDR3aa: CASIRPAGNTEAFF; CDR3nt: TGTGCCAGCATCAGGCCTGCGGGAAACACTGAAGCTTTCTTT
d_gene: TRBD1; abundance: -; j_gene: TRBJ1-1; v_gene: TRBV7-6; CDR3aa: CASSLGREKDRGAPEAFF; CDR3nt: TGTGCCAGCAGCTTAGGTAGGGAGAAGGACAGGGGAGCCCCTGAAGCTTTCTTT
d_gene: -; abundance: -; j_gene: TRBJ2-1; v_gene: TRBV4-3; CDR3aa: CASSPQRSSYNEQFF; CDR3nt: TGCGCCAGCAGCCCTCAGCGGAGCTCCTACAATGAGCAGTTCTTC
d_gene: -; abundance: -; j_gene: TRBJ2-3; v_gene: TRBV12-5; CDR3aa: CASGLVLGGDSNTQYF; CDR3nt: TGTGCTAGTGGTTTGGTACTCGGCGGGGACTCAAATACGCAGTATTTT
d_gene: TRBD1; abundance: -; j_gene: TRBJ1-3; v_gene: TRBV4-3; CDR3aa: CASSPNRDRGYTIYF; CDR3nt: TGCGCCAGCAGCCCCAACCGGGACAGGGGGTACACCATATATTTT
d_gene: -; abundance: -; j_gene: TRBJ2-1; v_gene: TRBV19; CDR3aa: CASSWDFRSYNEQFF; CDR3nt: TGTGCCAGTAGCTGGGACTTCCGCTCCTACAATGAGCAGTTCTTC
d_gene: -; abundance: -; j_gene: TRBJ1-1; v_gene: TRBV7-3; CDR3aa: CASSQGGGQHTEAFF; CDR3nt: TGTGCCAGCAGCCAAGGCGGGGGGCAGCACACTGAAGCTTTCTTT
d_gene: -; abundance: -; j_gene: TRBJ2-2; v_gene: TRBV27; CDR3aa: CASRRRQGLGNTGELFF; CDR3nt: TGTGCCAGCAGACGACGTCAGGGGTTGGGTAACACCGGGGAGCTGTTTTTT
d_gene: -; abundance: -; j_gene: TRBJ1-5; v_gene: TRBV30; CDR3aa: CAWSVLEKYQPQHF; CDR3nt: TGTGCCTGGAGTGTTTTAGAAAAGTATCAGCCCCAGCATTTT
d_gene: -; abundance: -; j_gene: TRBJ1-2; v_gene: TRBV2; CDR3aa: CASSVLREAFGYTF; CDR3nt: TGTGCCAGCAGTGTGCTCAGGGAGGCCTTTGGCTACACCTTC
d_gene: -; abundance: few; j_gene: TRBJ2-2; v_gene: TRBV6-2/TRBV6-3; CDR3aa: CASSHPLLTGELFF; CDR3nt: TGTGCCAGCAGTCATCCCCTCCTAACCGGGGAGCTGTTTTTT
d_gene: -; abundance: -; j_gene: TRBJ2-1; v_gene: TRBV5-4; CDR3aa: CASSLGLYNEQFF; CDR3nt: TGTGCCAGCAGCTTGGGCCTATACAATGAGCAGTTCTTC
d_gene: -; abundance: -; j_gene: TRBJ2-3; v_gene: TRBV6-5; CDR3aa: CASSSSRTSTDTQYF; CDR3nt: TGTGCCAGCAGTTCTTCCAGGACTAGCACAGATACGCAGTATTTT
d_gene: -; abundance: -; j_gene: TRBJ2-3; v_gene: TRBV18; CDR3aa: CASSPPAETQYF; CDR3nt: TGTGCCAGCTCACCACCAGCCGAGACGCAGTATTTT
d_gene: TRBD1; abundance: -; j_gene: TRBJ2-2; v_gene: TRBV6-4; CDR3aa: CASSGQGAPGELFF; CDR3nt: TGTGCCAGCAGTGGGCAGGGGGCGCCCGGGGAGCTGTTTTTT
d_gene: TRBD2; abundance: -; j_gene: TRBJ2-7; v_gene: TRBV3-1/TRBV3-2; CDR3aa: CASSPRSSGSYEQYF; CDR3nt: TGTGCCAGCAGCCCGCGATCTAGCGGGAGTTACGAGCAGTACTTC
d_gene: TRBD2; abundance: -; j_gene: TRBJ2-7; v_gene: TRBV5-6; CDR3aa: CASTTTSEDEQYF; CDR3nt: TGTGCCAGCACAACGACTAGCGAGGACGAGCAGTACTTC
d_gene: -; abundance: -; j_gene: TRBJ1-3; v_gene: TRBV14; CDR3aa: CASSHINTIYF; CDR3nt: TGTGCCAGCAGCCATATAAACACCATATATTTT
d_gene: -; abundance: once; j_gene: TRBJ2-6; v_gene: TRBV27; CDR3aa: CASSLIGLGSGANVLTF; CDR3nt: TGTGCCAGCAGTTTAATAGGGTTGGGCTCTGGGGCCAACGTGCTGACTTTC